The 9 T cell receptor beta chains below were found in one sample sequenced in a study of control samples from healthy donors and cancer patients (dated by TCRdb to about 2020). The receptor library was made with the immunoSEQ multiplex PCR assay. TCRdb's version of the immuneACCESS table is confined to in-frame rearrangements and falls short of the full clone set. An unresolved V gene accounts for under half of the shortfall where checked; the remainder is of unknown origin. Here the sample has around 100,000 clones; around 88% occur a single time. Of the sample, approximately 14% is held by the ten largest clones. The sequencing input was blood. The receptors shown here come from a man aged 30-40 years in good health.

The V gene is TRBV11-2, the J gene TRBJ2-5; tentative D call: TRBD1 (5 bases). V was clipped by 2 bases and J by 2 bases, with 15 bases between them. The CDR3 covers 16 residues. CDR1 SGHAT and CDR2 FQNNGV come from the germline V gene. The CDR3 sequence: CASSLYSQGIQETQYF. As DNA, the CDR3 is TGTGCCAGCAGCTTATACTCCCAGGGCATTCAAGAGACCCAGTACTTC.

The chain employs TRBV4-1 and TRBJ1-4; D not certain. Germline V CDR1 and CDR2: MGHRA, YSYEKL. Trimming took 2 bases from V and 4 from J, leaving 11 bases between them. The CDR3 runs to 15 residues. CDR3: CASSQTPDGNEKLFF. The CDR3 DNA sequence: TGCGCCAGCAGCCAAACACCTGACGGTAATGAAAAACTGTTTTTT.

The chain recombines TRBV9 with TRBJ2-2; 9 positions agree with TRBD1. Trimming took 0 bases from V and 7 from J; bases not matched to a gene: 10. Germline CDR1 SGDLS, CDR2 YYNGEE. This CDR3 comprises 17 residues. This chain's CDR3 is CASSVEGVTGGNGELFF. The CDR3 nucleotides are TGTGCCAGCAGCGTAGAAGGGGTGACAGGGGGGAACGGGGAGCTGTTTTTT.

This clone has a single count. V and J are TRBV4-3 and TRBJ2-1, with unresolved D. Germline-derived CDR1 and CDR2 are LGHNA and YSLEER. V gave up 0 bases and J gave up 5 bases, with 8 bases separating them. This CDR3 has 14 residues. For the CDR3, the DNA is TGCGCCAGCAGCCAAGATTTGCGGAACAATGAGCAGTTCTTC. It translates to CASSQDLRNNEQFF.

The chain recombines TRBV2 with TRBJ2-5, with 7 nucleotides matching TRBD2. The CDR3 contains 16 residues. V gave up 2 bases and J gave up 4 bases; unmatched junction bases: 10. Germline values: CDR1 SNHLY, CDR2 FYNNEI. The CDR3 bases are TGTGCCAGCAGTGAATCTCGAGGGAGGGGAGGAGAGACCCAGTACTTC. Protein sequence: CASSESRGRGGETQYF. The whole variable domain, remainder taken from reference TRBV2 and TRBJ2-5, is EPEVTQTPSHQVTQMGQEVILRCVPISNHLYFYWYRQILGQKVEFLVSFYNNEISEKSEIFDDQFSVERPDGSNFTLKIRSTKLEDSAMYFCASSESRGRGGETQYFGPGTRLLVL.

With regard to this clone: Other DNA sequences from this sample encode an identical CDR3 as well. This chain uses TRBV4-1 with TRBJ2-1; D ambiguous. CDR1 and CDR2 (germline): MGHRA, YSYEKL. CDR3 length equals 17 residues. V lost 0 bases to trimming and J lost 8 bases, with 20 bases between them. The DNA for the CDR3 is TGCGCCAGCAGCCAAGAAGGCAGCGACCTAGTCGGCGATGAGCAGTTCTTC. Amino acid sequence: CASSQEGSDLVGDEQFF.

This clone was recorded once. The V and J genes are TRBV19 and TRBJ2-7; 8 bases fit TRBD1. The CDR3 loop spans 16 amino acids. Trimming removed 4 bases from V and 2 bases from J; junction bases left unmatched: 10. Germline-derived CDR1 and CDR2 are LNHDA and SQIVND (reference sequence). The CDR3 region is CASSTSRRGPPYEQYF. In DNA, the CDR3 is TGTGCCAGTAGTACATCGCGCAGGGGGCCCCCCTACGAGCAGTACTTC.

The chain couples TRBV19 to TRBJ1-2, with 7 bases matching TRBD1. With V trimmed by 4 bases and J by 8 bases, 7 bases remained unmatched. The CDR3 length is 13 residues. Looked up from germline, CDR1 is LNHDA and CDR2 is SQIVND (reference sequence). CDR3 sequence: CASSTQGVGGYTF. The CDR3 bases are TGTGCCAGTAGTACCCAGGGGGTAGGAGGCTACACCTTC.

In nucleotides, the CDR3 is TGTGCCAGCAGCCGTAAAGGAGCGGGAGCGGATCACAATGAGCAGTTCTTC. Its protein product is CASSRKGAGADHNEQFF. The J gene is TRBJ2-1, the V gene TRBV7-3, with 8 bases aligning to TRBD2. The CDR3 runs 17 residues. From germline, CDR1 is SGHTA and CDR2 FQGTGA. Trimming cost V 5 bases and J 5 bases; bases outside gene matches: 14. Supplemented by reference TRBV7-3 and TRBJ2-1, the full variable domain reads GAGVSQTPSNKVTEKGKYVELRCDPISGHTALYWYRQSLGQGPEFLIYFQGTGAADDSGLPNDRFFAVRPEGSVSTLKIQRTERGDSAVYLCASSRKGAGADHNEQFFGPGTRLTVL.